This TCR beta chain was retrieved from a study of beta chain features in type 1 diabetes. Study-wide findings and caveats: The study found fewer insertions and more deletions at VDJ junctions in type 1 diabetes patients. Type 1 diabetes patients showed a moderate but significant shortening of TCRB CDR3s in all four CD4+ subsets.

Sequencing targeted expressed TCRB transcripts, as all isolated RNA had been reverse transcribed. Produced via immunoSEQ multiplex PCR; TCRdb's table is partial and in-frame only. The sample records 810,000 or so clones, about 17% being singletons. V dropped 8 bases and J dropped 6 bases, with 6 bases sitting between them. The CDR3 has 10 residues. Per germline, CDR1 WSHSY and CDR2 SAAADI. Sorting based on CD45RO/CCR7/CD25/CD127/CD95/CD27 separated CD4+ naive, central memory, regulatory and stem cell-like memory cells. This clone was counted between two and nine times. Its antigen is unknown. The rearrangement uses TRBV10-2 and TRBJ2-3; no clear D gene. The TCR was taken from a woman aged 18-29 years in good health. Sequencing input: naive CD4+ T cells from blood. CDR3 bases: TGCGCCAGCGGCTCTGATACGCAGTATTTT. It specifies CASGSDTQYF.